The 30 T cell receptor beta chains below come from one sample, sequenced in a study of pediatric ulcerative colitis. Profiled with immunoSEQ multiplex PCR; TCRdb holds only in-frame clones, not every one. The sample carries tens of thousands of clones, 60% to 75% recorded once. The rectum was sampled with one to two pinch biopsies at colonoscopy. The source material was gut tissue. The receptor set was obtained from a boy between 10 and 17 years old with severe ulcerative colitis.

The chain employs TRBV2 and TRBJ1-4, with D possibly TRBD1 on 5 matching bases. Per germline, CDR1 SNHLY and CDR2 FYNNEI. The CDR3 consists of 15 residues. Trimming cost V 10 bases and J 3 bases, with 18 bases left between them. The CDR3: CATRGRRIANEKLFF. CDR3 bases: TGTGCCACCCGGGGCAGGAGGATAGCTAATGAAAAACTGTTTTTT.

The chain employs TRBV6-1 and TRBJ2-2, with D unclear. Germline V gives CDR1 MNHNS, CDR2 SASEGT. The CDR3 sequence is 13 residues long. V lost 2 bases to trimming and J lost 8 bases, with 9 bases between them. The DNA for the CDR3 is TGTGCCAGCAGTGAATCGGCGACTGGGGAGCTGTTTTTT. Residues: CASSESATGELFF.

This chain links TRBV28 with TRBJ2-7, with 9 bases identical to TRBD1. The CDR3 covers 14 residues. Germline V gene data show CDR1 as MDHEN and CDR2 as SYDVKM. V trimming: 6 bases; J trimming: 4 bases; junction bases outside the gene matches: 7. CDR3 in amino acids: CASRVQGAGYEQYF. DNA for the CDR3: TGTGCCAGCAGGGTACAGGGGGCGGGGTACGAGCAGTACTTC. The full variable domain, completed using reference TRBV28 and TRBJ2-7, is DVKVTQSSRYLVKRTGEKVFLECVQDMDHENMFWYRQDPGLGLRLIYFSYDVKMKEKGDIPEGYSVSREKKERFSLILESASTNQTSMYLCASRVQGAGYEQYFGPGTRLTVT.

The rearrangement joins TRBV5-4 to TRBJ2-7, with D perhaps TRBD1 (5 bases). The CDR3 extends over 17 amino acids. Germline V gene data show CDR1 as SGHNT and CDR2 as YYREEE (reference sequence). Deletions cut 5 bases from V and 0 bases from J, with 21 bases between. The CDR3 DNA reads as TGTGCCAGCAGTCCCACCCCACAGGTAATGAGCTCCTACGAGCAGTACTTC. This gives the protein CASSPTPQVMSSYEQYF.

This clone was detected a few times. J is TRBJ2-3 and V is TRBV5-1, with D unresolved. Germline V gene lookup returns CDR1 SGHRS and CDR2 YFSETQ. Trimming pared 0 bases from V and 6 bases from J, leaving 20 bases between. The CDR3 extends over 17 amino acids. CDR3 region: CASSLGSSSRNVDTQYF. CDR3 DNA sequence: TGCGCCAGCAGCTTGGGAAGTTCGTCCAGGAACGTGGATACGCAGTATTTT.

V is TRBV27 and J is TRBJ2-7; 15 bases are shared with TRBD2. The trim removed 6 bases at V and 3 bases at J, leaving 9 bases unmatched. Germline CDR1 and CDR2: MNHEY and SMNVEV (reference sequence). This CDR3 comprises 17 residues. The CDR3 region has the DNA TGTGCCAGCAGGCCCTTTCCGGGACTAGCGGGGGGCTACGAGCAGTACTTC. This gives the protein CASRPFPGLAGGYEQYF.

This chain connects TRBV19 to TRBJ2-7; D is unresolved. The V gene's germline CDR1 is LNHDA and CDR2 SQIVND (reference sequence). Between the trimmed V and J ends, which lost 6 bases and 5 bases, there was a span of 8 bases. CDR3 length: 11 residues. The CDR3 region is CASRLDNEQYF. CDR3 DNA: TGTGCCAGTAGGTTGGATAACGAGCAGTACTTC.

The chain recombines TRBV4-1 with TRBJ2-7; D might be TRBD2 (6 bases). V gave up 0 bases and J gave up 6 bases, with 12 bases separating them. The CDR3 is made up of 14 amino acids. CDR1 and CDR2 (germline): MGHRA, YSYEKL. The CDR3 protein is CASSQELGLLEQYF. CDR3 DNA: TGCGCCAGCAGCCAAGAATTGGGACTTCTCGAGCAGTACTTC.

This sequence joins TRBV5-1 and TRBJ2-7; 7 bases fit TRBD2. This CDR3 has 14 residues. Germline CDR1 is SGHRS and CDR2 is YFSETQ. The V segment lost 4 bases and the J segment 1 base; nucleotides outside the gene matches: 5. The CDR3 region is CASSVPGLSYEQYF. CDR3 DNA: TGCGCCAGCAGCGTGCCGGGACTATCCTACGAGCAGTACTTC.

The chain combines TRBV5-1 with TRBJ1-2, with TRBD1 identical over 8 bases. Trimming at V came to 3 bases and at J to 6 bases, leaving 10 bases not matched to a gene. The CDR3 is 15 residues long. From germline, CDR1 is SGHRS and CDR2 YFSETQ. The CDR3 reads CASSWTQGAGNGYTF. DNA of the CDR3: TGCGCCAGCAGCTGGACCCAGGGGGCCGGTAATGGCTACACCTTC.

V gene TRBV7-9 combines with J gene TRBJ2-1; 7 bases are shared with TRBD2. From germline, CDR1 is SEHNR and CDR2 FQNEAQ (reference sequence). The CDR3 contains 15 residues. V lost 1 base, J lost 7 bases, and 7 bases stayed unmatched. CDR3 sequence: CASSLVVGGTNEQFF. The CDR3 DNA reads as TGTGCCAGCAGCTTAGTAGTGGGGGGGACTAATGAGCAGTTCTTC.

As regards this clone: The junction differs from germline at one of its ends, possibly a read error. This CDR3 is CASSELAGGARHF. CDR3 in DNA: TGTGCCAGCAGTGAACTGGCAGGAGGTGCCCGGCACTTT. The chain uses TRBV6-1 and TRBJ1-1; D call uncertain. The germline gives CDR1 MNHNS, CDR2 SASEGT. CDR3 size: 13 residues.

This clone appeared a few times. This chain uses TRBV15 with TRBJ1-2; the match to TRBD1 covers 9 bases. Germline loops: CDR1 LNHNV, CDR2 YYDKDF (reference sequence). This CDR3 is built from 16 residues. V lost 4 bases to trimming and J lost 6 bases; unmatched junction nucleotides: 12. CDR3 nucleotides: TGTGCCACCAGCACCTTGGGCGGGACAGGGTTCAATGGCTACACCTTC. It is translated as CATSTLGGTGFNGYTF.

The chain is built from TRBV5-1 and TRBJ1-1, with D unclear. Germline V gene data show CDR1 as SGHRS and CDR2 as YFSETQ. The CDR3 length is 14 residues. The V end was cut by 5 bases, the J end by 4 bases, with 15 bases between. CDR3 sequence reads: CASSQWTDSTEAFF. CDR3 DNA: TGCGCCAGCAGTCAATGGACGGACTCCACTGAAGCTTTCTTT.

With regard to this clone: Mismatch with germline at one junction end may stem from a read error. The V gene is TRBV18, the J gene TRBJ1-2; TRBD1 matches 7 bases. Germline values: CDR1 KGHSH, CDR2 LQKENI. The CDR3 is made up of 15 amino acids. CDR3 sequence: CASSPNARQGYDYTF. The CDR3 DNA sequence: TGTGCCAGCTCACCAAATGCGAGACAGGGTTATGACTACACCTTC.

The CDR3, as DNA: TGTGCCTGGAGTGGGCAGGGAATTCTCTCGGGGGGGCCGGATACGCAGTATTTT. Its protein product is CAWSGQGILSGGPDTQYF. The gene calls are TRBV30 and TRBJ2-3; TRBD2 matches 8 bases. Germline CDR1 is GTSNPN and CDR2 is SVGIG (reference sequence). The V segment lost 1 base and the J segment 6 bases; nucleotides outside the gene matches: 18. The CDR3 totals 18 residues.

This CDR3 reads CASSERSNYGYTF. CDR3 DNA: TGTGCCAGCAGTGAGAGGTCCAACTATGGCTACACCTTC. The chain is built from TRBV25-1 and TRBJ1-2; D call uncertain. Germline-derived CDR1 and CDR2 are MGHDK and SYGVNS. The V end was cut by 3 bases, the J end by 2 bases, with 7 bases between. The CDR3 extends over 13 amino acids.

The chain recombines TRBV19 with TRBJ1-2, with D perhaps matching TRBD1 (6 bases). CDR3 length equals 14 residues. Trimming took off 2 bases at V and 5 bases at J, with 12 bases between the two ends. Germline CDR1 reads LNHDA; CDR2 reads SQIVND (reference sequence). CDR3: CASSINKGQYGYTF. The DNA for the CDR3 is TGTGCCAGTAGTATAAATAAAGGACAGTATGGCTACACCTTC.

This chain links TRBV13 with TRBJ2-1; 12 bases line up with TRBD2. CDR1 PRHDT and CDR2 FYEKMQ come from the germline V gene (reference sequence). V shed 2 bases, J shed 3 bases, and the junction held 2 bases outside the gene matches. This CDR3 has 16 residues. In DNA, the CDR3 is TGTGCCAGCAGCTTAAGGACTAGCGGGGACTACAATGAGCAGTTCTTC. It codes for CASSLRTSGDYNEQFF.

This clone was detected a few times. V usage is TRBV19 and J usage is TRBJ1-2; 9 positions match TRBD1. Germline V CDR1 and CDR2: LNHDA, SQIVND (reference sequence). This CDR3 is 15 amino acids long. Trimming cost V 4 bases and J 1 base; bases outside gene matches: 4. In nucleotides, the CDR3 is TGTGCCAGTAGTACGGACAGGGGTCGTAACTATGGCTACACCTTC. Translation: CASSTDRGRNYGYTF.

The chain has TRBV18 and TRBJ1-1; no clear D gene. The germline CDR1 and CDR2 sequences are KGHSH and LQKENI. V was pared by 1 base and J by 2 bases, with 8 bases between. The CDR3 is 14 residues long. The CDR3 region is CASSPQYGNTEAFF. The CDR3 coding sequence is TGTGCCAGCTCACCACAGTACGGAAACACTGAAGCTTTCTTT.

V is TRBV7-9 and J is TRBJ2-7; TRBD1 agrees at 9 bases. Unmatched junction bases numbered 2, after V lost 3 bases and J lost 2 bases. The V gene's germline CDR1 is SEHNR and CDR2 FQNEAQ (reference sequence). There are 14 residues in the CDR3. The CDR3 DNA is TGTGCCAGCAGCTTGGGACAGGGAACCTACGAGCAGTACTTC. Its protein is CASSLGQGTYEQYF.

The rearrangement links TRBV10-1 to TRBJ1-1, with TRBD1 matching over 7 bases. Germline values: CDR1 WNHNN, CDR2 SYGVQD (reference sequence). The CDR3 length is 14 residues. Trimming at V came to 3 bases and at J to 1 base, leaving 2 bases not matched to a gene. The CDR3 nucleotides read TGCGCCAGCAGTGATCGACAGGGGAACACTGAAGCTTTCTTT. Its protein product is CASSDRQGNTEAFF.

The rearrangement links TRBV4-1 to TRBJ1-4; D gene unclear. CDR3 length: 15 residues. Trimming stripped 3 bases from V and 5 bases from J, with 13 bases between. Looked up from germline, CDR1 is MGHRA and CDR2 is YSYEKL. This chain's CDR3 is CASSQLGGHNEKLFF. Written as DNA, the CDR3 is TGCGCCAGCAGCCAGCTGGGAGGGCACAATGAAAAACTGTTTTTT.

The chain's CDR3 is CSVVNPEFNYGYTF. The CDR3 DNA reads TGCAGCGTTGTTAACCCCGAGTTCAACTATGGCTACACCTTC. The gene calls are TRBV29-1 and TRBJ1-2; D not resolved. V was clipped by 4 bases and J by 2 bases, with 14 bases between them. The CDR3 loop spans 14 amino acids. Germline V gene lookup returns CDR1 SQVTM and CDR2 ANQGSEA.

The rearrangement joins TRBV5-4 to TRBJ2-3; 9 bases map to TRBD1. This CDR3 region has 15 residues. V shed 4 bases, J shed 3 bases, and the junction held 6 bases outside the gene matches. From germline, CDR1 is SGHNT and CDR2 YYREEE (reference sequence). CDR3 nucleotide sequence: TGTGCCAGCAGCCGGACAGGGGATGGAACAGATACGCAGTATTTT. It specifies CASSRTGDGTDTQYF.

The J gene is TRBJ2-3, the V gene TRBV9; the D gene could be TRBD1 or TRBD2 (6 bases each). Germline V gene sequence: CDR1 SGDLS, CDR2 YYNGEE. The CDR3 runs to 14 residues. V shed 4 bases and J shed 2 bases, with 11 bases lying between them. The CDR3 loop is CASSRGTDTDTQYF. The CDR3 DNA reads as TGTGCCAGCAGCAGGGGGACTGACACAGATACGCAGTATTTT.

The J gene is TRBJ2-5, the V gene TRBV7-3; D possibly corresponds to TRBD2 (5 bases). Germline CDR1 reads SGHTA; CDR2 reads FQGTGA. Trimming left V 3 bases short and J 2 bases short, with 13 bases between. This CDR3 contains 15 residues. The CDR3 sequence is CASSLLAQSQETQYF. The CDR3 bases are TGTGCCAGCAGCTTGTTAGCGCAGTCGCAAGAGACCCAGTACTTC. Drawing the rest from reference TRBV7-3 and TRBJ2-5, the complete variable domain is GAGVSQTPSNKVTEKGKYVELRCDPISGHTALYWYRQSLGQGPEFLIYFQGTGAADDSGLPNDRFFAVRPEGSVSTLKIQRTERGDSAVYLCASSLLAQSQETQYFGPGTRLLVL.

This clone was detected only once. This chain connects TRBV19 to TRBJ1-6; D not resolved. V lost 7 bases and J lost 0, with 10 bases in between. Germline lookup yields CDR1 LNHDA and CDR2 SQIVND (reference sequence). The CDR3 contains 15 residues. CDR3 nucleotides: TGTGCCAGTACCAAGAGGGTCTCCTATAATTCACCCCTCCACTTT. Translating gives CASTKRVSYNSPLHF.

In its sample, this clone was seen a few times. The chain carries TRBV2 and TRBJ1-2; no firm D call. Germline values: CDR1 SNHLY, CDR2 FYNNEI. The CDR3 loop spans 10 amino acids. V shed 8 bases and J shed 5 bases, with 6 bases lying between them. The CDR3 bases are TGTGCCAGCCTTTTTTATGGCTACACCTTC. It is translated as CASLFYGYTF.